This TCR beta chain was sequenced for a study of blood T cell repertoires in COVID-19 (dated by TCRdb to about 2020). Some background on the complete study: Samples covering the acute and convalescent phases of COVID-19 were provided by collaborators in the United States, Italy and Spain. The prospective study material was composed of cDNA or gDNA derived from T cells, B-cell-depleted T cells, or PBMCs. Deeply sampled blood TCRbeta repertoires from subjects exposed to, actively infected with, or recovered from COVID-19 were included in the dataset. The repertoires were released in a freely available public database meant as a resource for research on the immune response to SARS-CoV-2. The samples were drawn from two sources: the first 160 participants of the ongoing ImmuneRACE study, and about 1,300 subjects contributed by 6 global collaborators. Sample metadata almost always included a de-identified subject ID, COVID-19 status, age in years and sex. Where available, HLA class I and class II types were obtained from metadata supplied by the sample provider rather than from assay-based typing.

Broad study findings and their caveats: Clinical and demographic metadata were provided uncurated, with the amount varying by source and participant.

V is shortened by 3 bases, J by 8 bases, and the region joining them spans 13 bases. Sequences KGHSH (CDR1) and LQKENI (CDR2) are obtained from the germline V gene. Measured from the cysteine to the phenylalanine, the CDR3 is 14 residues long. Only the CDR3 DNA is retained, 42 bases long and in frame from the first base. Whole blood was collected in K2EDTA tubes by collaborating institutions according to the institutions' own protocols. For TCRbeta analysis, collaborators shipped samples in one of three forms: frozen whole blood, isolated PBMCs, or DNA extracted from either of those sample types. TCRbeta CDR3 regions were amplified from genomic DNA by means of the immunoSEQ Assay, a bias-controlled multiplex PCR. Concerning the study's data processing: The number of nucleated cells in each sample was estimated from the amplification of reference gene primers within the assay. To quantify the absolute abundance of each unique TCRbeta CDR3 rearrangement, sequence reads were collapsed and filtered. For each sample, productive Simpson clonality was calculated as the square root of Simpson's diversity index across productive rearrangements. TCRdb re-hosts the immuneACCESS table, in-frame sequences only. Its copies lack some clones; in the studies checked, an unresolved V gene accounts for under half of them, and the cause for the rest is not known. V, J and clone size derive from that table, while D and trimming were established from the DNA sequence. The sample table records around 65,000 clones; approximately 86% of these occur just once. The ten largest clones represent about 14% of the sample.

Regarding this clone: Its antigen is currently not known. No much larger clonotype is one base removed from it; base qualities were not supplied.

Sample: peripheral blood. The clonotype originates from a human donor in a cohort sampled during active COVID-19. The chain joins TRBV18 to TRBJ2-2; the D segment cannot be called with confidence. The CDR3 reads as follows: CASSPLSQPGELFF. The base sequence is TGTGCCAGCTCACCCCTGTCACAGCCGGGGGAGCTGTTTTTT. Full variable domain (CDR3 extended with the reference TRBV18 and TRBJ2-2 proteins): NAGVMQNPRHLVRRRGQEARLRCSPMKGHSHVYWYRQLPEEGLKFMVYLQKENIIDESGMPKERFSAEFPKEGPSILRIQQVVRGDSAAYFCASSPLSQPGELFFGEGSRLTVL.